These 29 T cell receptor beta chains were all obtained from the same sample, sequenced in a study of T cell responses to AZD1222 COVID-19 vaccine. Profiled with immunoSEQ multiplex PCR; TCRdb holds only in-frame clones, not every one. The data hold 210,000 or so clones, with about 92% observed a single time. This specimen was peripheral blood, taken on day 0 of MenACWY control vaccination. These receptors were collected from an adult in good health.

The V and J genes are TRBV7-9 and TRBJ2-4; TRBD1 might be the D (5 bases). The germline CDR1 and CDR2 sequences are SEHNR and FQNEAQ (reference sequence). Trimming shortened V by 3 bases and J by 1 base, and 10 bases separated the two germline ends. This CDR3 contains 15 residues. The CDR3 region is CASSFQQAAKNIQYF. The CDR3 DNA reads TGTGCCAGCAGCTTCCAACAGGCCGCCAAAAACATTCAGTACTTC.

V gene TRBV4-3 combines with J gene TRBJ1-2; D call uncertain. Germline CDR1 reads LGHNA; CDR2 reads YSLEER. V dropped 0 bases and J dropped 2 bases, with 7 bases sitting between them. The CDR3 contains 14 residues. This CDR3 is CASSQDSGNYGYTF. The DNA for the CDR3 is TGCGCCAGCAGCCAAGATTCGGGGAACTATGGCTACACCTTC.

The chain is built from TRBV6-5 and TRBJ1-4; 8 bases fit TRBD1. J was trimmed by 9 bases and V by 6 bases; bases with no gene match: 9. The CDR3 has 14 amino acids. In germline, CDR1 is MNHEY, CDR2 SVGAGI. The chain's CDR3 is CASSPGQGWKKLFF. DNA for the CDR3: TGTGCCAGCAGCCCCGGACAGGGTTGGAAAAAACTGTTTTTT.

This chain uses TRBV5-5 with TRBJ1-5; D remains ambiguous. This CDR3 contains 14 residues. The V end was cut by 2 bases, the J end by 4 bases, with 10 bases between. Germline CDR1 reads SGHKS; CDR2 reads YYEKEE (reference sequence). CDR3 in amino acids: CASSLVHQNQPQHF. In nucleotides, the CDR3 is TGTGCCAGCAGCTTAGTACACCAAAATCAGCCCCAGCATTTT.

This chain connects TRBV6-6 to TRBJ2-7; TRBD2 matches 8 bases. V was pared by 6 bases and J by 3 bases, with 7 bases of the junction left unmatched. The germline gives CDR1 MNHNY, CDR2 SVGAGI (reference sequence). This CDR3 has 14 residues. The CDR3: CASSSTAGGYEQYF. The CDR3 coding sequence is TGTGCCAGCAGCTCCACGGCGGGGGGCTACGAGCAGTACTTC.

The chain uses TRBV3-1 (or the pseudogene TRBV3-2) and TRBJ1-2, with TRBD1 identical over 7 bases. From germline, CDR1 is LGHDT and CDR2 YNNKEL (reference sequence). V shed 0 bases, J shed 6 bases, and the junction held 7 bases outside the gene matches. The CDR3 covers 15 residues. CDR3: CASSQEGGRGNGYTF. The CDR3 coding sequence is TGTGCCAGCAGCCAAGAGGGGGGCAGGGGGAATGGCTACACCTTC.

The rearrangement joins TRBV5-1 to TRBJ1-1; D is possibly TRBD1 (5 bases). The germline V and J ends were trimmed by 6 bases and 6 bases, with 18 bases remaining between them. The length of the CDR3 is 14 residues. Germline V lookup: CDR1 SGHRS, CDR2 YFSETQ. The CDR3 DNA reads TGCGCCAGCAATCCCTCCGGGGGGTTCGCTGAAGCTTTCTTT. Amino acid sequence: CASNPSGGFAEAFF.

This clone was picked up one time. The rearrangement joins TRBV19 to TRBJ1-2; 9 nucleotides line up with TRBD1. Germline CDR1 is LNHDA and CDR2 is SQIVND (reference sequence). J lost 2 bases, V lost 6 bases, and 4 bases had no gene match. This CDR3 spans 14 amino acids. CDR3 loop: CASRNGQGNYGYTF. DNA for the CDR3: TGTGCCAGTAGAAACGGACAGGGGAACTATGGCTACACCTTC.

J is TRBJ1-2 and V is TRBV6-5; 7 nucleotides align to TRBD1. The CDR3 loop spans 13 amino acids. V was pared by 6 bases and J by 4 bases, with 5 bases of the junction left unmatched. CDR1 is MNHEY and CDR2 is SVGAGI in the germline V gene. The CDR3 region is CASRKTGFYGYTF. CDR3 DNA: TGTGCCAGCAGAAAGACAGGGTTCTATGGCTACACCTTC.

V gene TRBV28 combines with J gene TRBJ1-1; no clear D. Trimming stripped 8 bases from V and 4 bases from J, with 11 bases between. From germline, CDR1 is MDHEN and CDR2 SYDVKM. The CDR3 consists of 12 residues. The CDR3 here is CASGPRGTEAFF. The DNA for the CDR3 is TGTGCCAGCGGGCCCCGGGGCACTGAAGCTTTCTTT.

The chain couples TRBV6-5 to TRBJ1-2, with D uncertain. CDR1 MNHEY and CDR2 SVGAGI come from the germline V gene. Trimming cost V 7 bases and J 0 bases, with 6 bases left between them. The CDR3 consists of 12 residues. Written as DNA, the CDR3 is TGTGCCAGCATCCCTGCTAACTATGGCTACACCTTC. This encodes CASIPANYGYTF.

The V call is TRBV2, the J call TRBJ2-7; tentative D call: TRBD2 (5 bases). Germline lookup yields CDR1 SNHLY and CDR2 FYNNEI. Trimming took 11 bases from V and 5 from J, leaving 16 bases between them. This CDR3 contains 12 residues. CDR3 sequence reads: CAVKLDLHEQYF. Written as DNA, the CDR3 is TGTGCCGTGAAACTAGATCTCCACGAGCAGTACTTC.

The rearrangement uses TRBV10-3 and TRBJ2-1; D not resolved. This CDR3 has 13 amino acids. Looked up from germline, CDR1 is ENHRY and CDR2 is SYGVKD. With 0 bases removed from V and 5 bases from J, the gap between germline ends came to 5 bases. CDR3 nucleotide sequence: TGTGCCATCAGTGAGTCGACGGACAATGAGCAGTTCTTC. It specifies CAISESTDNEQFF.

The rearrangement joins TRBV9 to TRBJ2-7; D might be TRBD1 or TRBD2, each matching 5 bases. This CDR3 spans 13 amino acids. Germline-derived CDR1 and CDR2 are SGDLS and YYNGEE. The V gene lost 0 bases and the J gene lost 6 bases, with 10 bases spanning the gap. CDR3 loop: CASSVEAGAEQYF. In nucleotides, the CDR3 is TGTGCCAGCAGCGTAGAGGCCGGGGCCGAGCAGTACTTC.

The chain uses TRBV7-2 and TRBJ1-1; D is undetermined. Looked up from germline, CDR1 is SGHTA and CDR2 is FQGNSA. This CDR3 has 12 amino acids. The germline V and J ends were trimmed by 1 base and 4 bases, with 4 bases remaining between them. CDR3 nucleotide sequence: TGTGCCAGCAGCTTAGGGCTCACTGAAGCTTTCTTT. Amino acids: CASSLGLTEAFF.

The chain's CDR3 is CSASRQGPSYEQYF. The CDR3 coding sequence is TGCAGTGCTAGTCGACAGGGACCCTCCTACGAGCAGTACTTC. This sequence joins TRBV20-1 and TRBJ2-7, with TRBD1 matching over 7 bases. Germline CDR1 reads DFQATT; CDR2 reads SNEGSKA (reference sequence). After removal of 3 bases from V and 0 bases from J, the junction contained 5 bases not matched to a gene. The CDR3 extends over 14 amino acids.

The DNA for the CDR3 is TGTGCCAGCAGCTTGGTGGCAGGGGGGAACTATGGCTACACCTTC. Protein product: CASSLVAGGNYGYTF. The V and J genes are TRBV7-8 and TRBJ1-2; 7 bases align to TRBD1. Germline CDR1 reads SGHVS; CDR2 reads FQNEAQ. The CDR3 loop spans 15 amino acids. After removal of 3 bases from V and 2 bases from J, the junction contained 6 bases not matched to a gene.

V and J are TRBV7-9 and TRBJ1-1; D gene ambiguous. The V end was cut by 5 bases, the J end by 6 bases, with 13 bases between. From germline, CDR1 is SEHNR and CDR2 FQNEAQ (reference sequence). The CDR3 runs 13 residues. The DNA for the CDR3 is TGTGCCAGCAGCCAATTTACTAAGGCTGAAGCTTTCTTT. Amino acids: CASSQFTKAEAFF.

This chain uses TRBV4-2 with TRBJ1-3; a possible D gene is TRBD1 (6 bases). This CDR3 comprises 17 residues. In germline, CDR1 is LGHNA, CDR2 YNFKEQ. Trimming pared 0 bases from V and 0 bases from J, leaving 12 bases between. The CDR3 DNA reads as TGTGCCAGCAGCCAAGATGGACAGAGGTACTCTGGAAACACCATATATTTT. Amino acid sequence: CASSQDGQRYSGNTIYF.

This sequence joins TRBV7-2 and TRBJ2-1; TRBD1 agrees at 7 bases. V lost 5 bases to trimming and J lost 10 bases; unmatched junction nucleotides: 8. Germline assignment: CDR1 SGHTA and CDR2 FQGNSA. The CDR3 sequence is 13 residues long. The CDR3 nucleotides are TGTGCCAGCAGCCCGCGACAGGGTTCGGAGCAGTTCTTC. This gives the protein CASSPRQGSEQFF. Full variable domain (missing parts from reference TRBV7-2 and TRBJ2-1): GAGVSQSPSNKVTEKGKDVELRCDPISGHTALYWYRQSLGQGLEFLIYFQGNSAPDKSGLPSDRFSAERTGGSVSTLTIQRTQQEDSAVYLCASSPRQGSEQFFGPGTRLTVL.

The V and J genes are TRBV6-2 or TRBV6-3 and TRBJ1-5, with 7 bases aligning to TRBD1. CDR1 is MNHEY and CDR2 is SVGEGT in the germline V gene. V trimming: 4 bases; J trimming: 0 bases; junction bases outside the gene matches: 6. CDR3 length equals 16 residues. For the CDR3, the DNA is TGTGCCAGCAGTTCCAACCGACAGGGTAGCAATCAGCCCCAGCATTTT. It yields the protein CASSSNRQGSNQPQHF.

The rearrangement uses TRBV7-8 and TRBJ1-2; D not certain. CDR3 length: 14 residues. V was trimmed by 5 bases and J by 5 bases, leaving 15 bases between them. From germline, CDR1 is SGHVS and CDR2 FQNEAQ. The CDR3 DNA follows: TGTGCCAGCAGCCTAGGGCAGGCCGCTTATGGCTACACCTTC. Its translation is CASSLGQAAYGYTF.

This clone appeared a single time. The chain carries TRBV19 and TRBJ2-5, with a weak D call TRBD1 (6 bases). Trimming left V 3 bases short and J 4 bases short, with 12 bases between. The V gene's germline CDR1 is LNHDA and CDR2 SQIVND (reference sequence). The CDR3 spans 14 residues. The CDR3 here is CASSIGQKAETQYF. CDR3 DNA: TGTGCCAGTAGTATTGGACAGAAGGCAGAGACCCAGTACTTC.

The CDR3 here is CASSLMGRGTISGANVLTF. Written as DNA, the CDR3 is TGTGCCAGCAGCTTAATGGGGCGGGGTACGATCTCTGGGGCCAACGTCCTGACTTTC. V usage is TRBV7-3 and J usage is TRBJ2-6; D is perhaps TRBD2 (6 bases). The V and J ends lost 1 base and 0 bases respectively, with 16 bases between them. CDR1 and CDR2 (germline): SGHTA, FQGTGA. The CDR3 is made up of 19 amino acids. The full variable domain, with the rest looked up from reference TRBV7-3 and TRBJ2-6, is GAGVSQTPSNKVTEKGKYVELRCDPISGHTALYWYRQSLGQGPEFLIYFQGTGAADDSGLPNDRFFAVRPEGSVSTLKIQRTERGDSAVYLCASSLMGRGTISGANVLTFGAGSRLTVL.

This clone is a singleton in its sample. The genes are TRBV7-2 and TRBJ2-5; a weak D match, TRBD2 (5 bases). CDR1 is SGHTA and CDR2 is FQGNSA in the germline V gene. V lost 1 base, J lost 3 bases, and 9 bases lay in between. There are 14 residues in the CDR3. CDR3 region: CASSLVVGKETQYF. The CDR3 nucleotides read TGTGCCAGCAGCTTAGTAGTCGGGAAAGAGACCCAGTACTTC.

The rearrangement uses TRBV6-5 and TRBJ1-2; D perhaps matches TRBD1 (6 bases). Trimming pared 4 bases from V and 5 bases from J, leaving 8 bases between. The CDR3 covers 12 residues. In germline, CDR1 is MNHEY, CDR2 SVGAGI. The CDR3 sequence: CASSLQGYGYTF. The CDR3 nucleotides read TGTGCCAGCAGTTTACAGGGTTATGGCTACACCTTC.

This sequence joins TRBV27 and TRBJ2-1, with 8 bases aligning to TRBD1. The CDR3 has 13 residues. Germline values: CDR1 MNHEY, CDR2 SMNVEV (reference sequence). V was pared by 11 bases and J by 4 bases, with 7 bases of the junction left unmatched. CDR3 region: CASGGTGYNEQFF. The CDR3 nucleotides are TGTGCCTCGGGTGGGACAGGTTACAATGAGCAGTTCTTC.

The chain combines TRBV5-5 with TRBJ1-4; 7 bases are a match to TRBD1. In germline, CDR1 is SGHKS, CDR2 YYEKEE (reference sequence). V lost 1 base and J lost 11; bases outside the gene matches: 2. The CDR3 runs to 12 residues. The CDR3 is CASSLPGGKLFF. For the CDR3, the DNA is TGTGCCAGCAGCTTGCCAGGGGGGAAACTGTTTTTT.

As DNA, the CDR3 is TGTGCCAGCAACGGGGAAAAGGAAGCTTTCTTT. Translating gives CASNGEKEAFF. The chain is built from TRBV28 and TRBJ1-1, with D hard to call. Trimming cost V 7 bases and J 8 bases, with 11 bases left between them. The V gene's germline CDR1 is MDHEN and CDR2 SYDVKM. The CDR3 has 11 amino acids.